This TCR beta chain stems from a study of PD-1 and CTLA-4 blockade in melanoma. TCRdb's copy holds only in-frame clones and misses some; the assay was immunoSEQ multiplex PCR. The sample lists tens of thousands of clones; 85% to 95% were seen once. CDR3 length: 15 residues. The germline V gene has CDR1 LGHDT and CDR2 YNNKEL (reference sequence). Trimming removed 1 base from V and 1 base from J, with 10 bases in between. The TCR originated in a human donor with melanoma. This chain links TRBV3-1 (or the pseudogene TRBV3-2) with TRBJ1-1; D ambiguous. The sample here was CD8+ T cells from peripheral blood, taken from a patient given anti-PD-1 treatment. This CDR3 is CASSQVPDRNTEAFF. The DNA of the CDR3 is TGTGCCAGCAGCCAAGTTCCCGACCGGAACACTGAAGCTTTCTTT.